The text below deals with one T cell receptor (beta chain). Its matching antigen is unknown. This sample was included in a study of cytomegalovirus exposure and HLA in healthy donors. Study-wide points: Fewer N-insertions than the roughly 670-donor mean were reportedly shown by an Asian-associated ancestry cluster in a later analysis. There were three CMV-associated chains whose specificity for CMV antigens was confirmed in vitro. The study dropped some indistinguishable V segments, TRBV6-2 and TRBV6-3 among them.

The PCR contained 60 Vbeta and 13 Jbeta primers. Libraries were prepared by immunoSEQ multiplex PCR; TCRdb keeps only in-frame clonotypes and omits some of them. This sample's clone table lists around 140,000 clones. CDR1 KGHSH and CDR2 LQKENI come from the germline V gene. CDR3 size: 15 residues. The V end lost 5 bases, the J end lost 2 bases, and 15 bases lay between the germline ends. The chain uses TRBV18 and TRBJ1-1; TRBD1 is a possible D gene (6 bases). The sequencing sample was made of PBMCs. The TCR comes from a woman between 40 and 55 years old in good health and CMV-seronegative. The CDR3 coding sequence is TGTGCCAGCTCATCTTTCGGGACACCCAACACTGAAGCTTTCTTT. It codes for CASSSFGTPNTEAFF.